These 26 T cell receptor beta chains were sequenced from one sample in a study of regulatory T cells in long-lasting Graves disease. Described time point: persistent/refractory GD, antithyroid drugs over 5 years with positive TRAb. Isolated PBMC RNA provided the starting material for the TCR library. To make TCR beta libraries, researchers used iRepertoire HTBI primers and Arm-PCR of CDR3 regions. Using its own MiXCR run on the multiplex PCR reads, TCRdb lists one record per CDR3 protein. The table shows roughly 430,000 distinct CDR3 sequences, with 20% to 25% occurring only once. The sequences come from peripheral blood mononuclear cells (PBMCs), collected when the disease was refractory, from a patient treated with antithyroid drugs. These receptors all come from a female donor with Graves disease.

In this sample, this clonotype turned up a few times. This chain links TRBV11-2 with TRBJ2-7; D is undetermined. From germline, CDR1 is SGHAT and CDR2 FQNNGV. The CDR3 is 14 residues long. Between the trimmed V and J ends, which lost 5 bases and 3 bases, there was a span of 14 bases. CDR3 sequence (DNA): TGTGCCAGCAGCCCCTACGACATTGGCTACGAGCAGTACTTC. Encoded protein: CASSPYDIGYEQYF. Full variable domain (remainder filled in from reference TRBV11-2 and TRBJ2-7): EAGVAQSPRYKIIEKRQSVAFWCNPISGHATLYWYQQILGQGPKLLIQFQNNGVVDDSQLPKDRFSAERLKGVDSTLKIQPAKLEDSAVYLCASSPYDIGYEQYFGPGTRLTVT.

The CDR3 reads CASSDLGTAYEQYF. As DNA, the CDR3 is TGTGCCAGTAGTGACCTCGGGACAGCCTACGAGCAGTACTTC. V and J are TRBV19 and TRBJ2-7; 7 positions agree with TRBD1. Per germline, CDR1 LNHDA and CDR2 SQIVND (reference sequence). V shed 5 bases, J shed 2 bases, and the junction held 6 bases outside the gene matches. The CDR3 runs to 14 residues.

This clonotype was found a few times. The chain couples TRBV30 to TRBJ1-2; TRBD1 might be the D (6 bases). CDR1 and CDR2 from the germline V gene are GTSNPN and SVGIG (reference sequence). Trimming stripped 4 bases from V and 4 bases from J, with 22 bases between. The CDR3 extends over 16 amino acids. CDR3 residues: CAWNPPGRDIGYGYTF. The CDR3 nucleotides read TGTGCCTGGAATCCCCCCGGCCGGGACATCGGCTATGGCTACACCTTC.

This clonotype was counted between two and nine times. The chain carries TRBV30 and TRBJ2-6; tentatively, D is TRBD2 (5 bases). Per the germline V gene, CDR1 is GTSNPN and CDR2 is SVGIG (reference sequence). The CDR3 has 14 residues. Deletions cut 4 bases from V and 0 bases from J, with 7 bases between. The CDR3 here is CAWKEDSGANVLTF. The CDR3 DNA sequence: TGTGCCTGGAAGGAGGACTCTGGGGCCAACGTCCTGACTTTC.

This clonotype was counted only a few times. V is TRBV27 and J is TRBJ2-1; no reliable D call. Germline CDR1 is MNHEY and CDR2 is SMNVEV (reference sequence). With 4 bases removed from V and 9 bases from J, the gap between germline ends came to 10 bases. CDR3 size: 12 residues. As DNA, the CDR3 is TGTGCCAGCAGTTCCTCGGTTGGTGAGCAGTTCTTC. It specifies CASSSSVGEQFF.

The V call is TRBV6-2 or TRBV6-3, the J call TRBJ2-1; D tentatively reads TRBD1 or TRBD2 (5 bases each). Germline V gene sequence: CDR1 MNHEY, CDR2 SVGEGT. This CDR3 is 15 amino acids long. V shed 5 bases and J shed 2 bases, with 13 bases lying between them. The CDR3 here is CASSELGTAYNEQFF. DNA of the CDR3: TGTGCCAGCAGTGAACTCGGGACCGCCTACAATGAGCAGTTCTTC.

This chain connects TRBV9 to TRBJ2-1; a weak D match, TRBD1 (5 bases). The CDR3 has 15 amino acids. Per the germline V gene, CDR1 is SGDLS and CDR2 is YYNGEE. The V end was cut by 1 base, the J end by 0 bases, with 8 bases between. The CDR3 DNA is TGTGCCAGCAGCGTATGGACACTCTCCTACAATGAGCAGTTCTTC. It specifies CASSVWTLSYNEQFF.

This clonotype was seen many times. This chain uses TRBV20-1 with TRBJ1-5; 8 nucleotides agree with TRBD1. The CDR3 loop spans 17 amino acids. The V gene end was trimmed by 6 bases and the J gene end by 0 bases; junction bases not matched to a gene: 13. Germline V gives CDR1 DFQATT, CDR2 SNEGSKA (reference sequence). CDR3 nucleotides: TGCAGTGCAGGGGGACCGGGACAGGCGAATAGCAATCAGCCCCAGCATTTT. Translated, it gives CSAGGPGQANSNQPQHF.

The chain has TRBV28 and TRBJ2-3; D not certain. V lost 7 bases, J lost 2 bases, and 13 bases lay in between. This CDR3 is built from 14 residues. Germline V CDR1 and CDR2: MDHEN, SYDVKM. This CDR3 is CASTTSWTTDTQYF. The CDR3 DNA follows: TGTGCCAGCACCACTTCTTGGACCACAGATACGCAGTATTTT.

The sample holds many counts of this clonotype. The chain recombines TRBV12-3 or TRBV12-4 with TRBJ2-7; D gene unclear. V was clipped by 0 bases and J by 3 bases, with 6 bases between them. This CDR3 comprises 13 residues. The CDR3 sequence is CASSLATYYEQYF. The CDR3 DNA is TGTGCCAGCAGTTTAGCGACATACTACGAGCAGTACTTC.

This clonotype was counted at least ten times. The chain has TRBV28 and TRBJ2-2; D possibly corresponds to TRBD2 (6 bases). Germline CDR1 MDHEN, CDR2 SYDVKM. Deletions cut 10 bases from V and 10 bases from J, with 10 bases between. The CDR3 is 10 amino acids. The CDR3 nucleotides are TGTGCCACCGGAGGGCCGGAGCTGTTTTTT. Residues: CATGGPELFF.

This clonotype has at least ten counts. Here the CDR3 reads CASSPSGTSDEQYF. CDR3 DNA sequence: TGTGCCAGCAGTCCAAGCGGGACTAGCGACGAGCAGTACTTC. The chain combines TRBV12-3 or TRBV12-4 with TRBJ2-7; 10 bases map to TRBD2. Germline trimming cut 5 bases from V and 5 bases from J; bases unmatched to any gene: 6. This CDR3 is 14 amino acids long.

This clonotype came up many times. The V gene is TRBV27, the J gene TRBJ2-7, with 10 bases fitting TRBD1. Germline loops: CDR1 MNHEY, CDR2 SMNVEV (reference sequence). Trimming removed 6 bases from V and 5 bases from J; junction bases left unmatched: 10. The length of the CDR3 is 15 residues. Here the CDR3 DNA reads TGTGCCAGCAGCGTAAGGGACAGGGGTGGGCACGAGCAGTACTTC. Its protein is CASSVRDRGGHEQYF.

Regarding this clonotype: This clone may be a read error of a much larger clone one base away. V usage is TRBV19 and J usage is TRBJ2-5; 14 bases align to TRBD2. J gave up 2 bases and V 5 bases, and 4 bases lay outside the gene matches. Germline V gives CDR1 LNHDA, CDR2 SQIVND (reference sequence). The CDR3 is 16 amino acids. The CDR3 DNA reads TGTGCCAGTAGTGTGACTAGCGGGAGGGTACAAGAGACCCAGTACTTC. It codes for CASSVTSGRVQETQYF.

Worth noting for this clonotype: One base away lies a much larger clone, so this may be a sequencing read error. The chain recombines TRBV6-2 or TRBV6-3 with TRBJ2-6; a possible D gene is TRBD1 (6 bases). The CDR3 runs 15 residues. The germline CDR1 and CDR2 sequences are MNHEY and SVGEGT. CDR3 sequence reads: CASSQDSSGANVPTF. As DNA, the CDR3 is TGTGCCAGCAGTCAGGACAGTTCTGGGGCCAACGTCCCGACTTTC.

This clonotype came up many times. The CDR3 DNA follows: TGCAGTGCTAGTGAAGTCGGGAGGTACACCGGGGAGCTGTTTTTT. This codes for CSASEVGRYTGELFF. The V call is TRBV20-1, the J call TRBJ2-2; 7 bases line up with TRBD2. CDR3 length: 15 amino acids. Germline lookup yields CDR1 DFQATT and CDR2 SNEGSKA (reference sequence). With 3 bases clipped from V and 3 bases from J, the junction kept 7 bases outside the gene matches.

Regarding this clonotype: This may be a read error, as it is one base from a much larger clone. The CDR3 does not close with the conserved phenylalanine or tryptophan, likely indicating a read error. This chain links TRBV7-9 with TRBJ2-7; D may be TRBD2 (6 bases). The CDR3 runs to 13 residues. Germline-derived CDR1 and CDR2 are SEHNR and FQNEAQ (reference sequence). Trimming stripped 6 bases from V and 4 bases from J, with 13 bases between. The CDR3 protein is CASSSREDYEQYS. For the CDR3, the DNA is TGTGCCAGCAGTTCAAGGGAGGATTACGAGCAGTACTCC.

This clonotype was counted only a few times. This could be a read error, since a much larger clone is one nucleotide away. V usage is TRBV11-2 and J usage is TRBJ2-7; D is tentatively TRBD1 or TRBD2 (5 bases each). The germline gives CDR1 SGHAT, CDR2 FQNNGV. This CDR3 has 13 residues. CDR3: CASWDGNSYKQYF. Written as DNA, the CDR3 is TGTGCCAGCTGGGACGGTAACTCCTACAAGCAGTACTTC.

This clonotype has only a few counts. This chain joins TRBV6-1 and TRBJ2-5; 8 nucleotides align to TRBD1. Germline CDR1 and CDR2: MNHNS and SASEGT. Trimming cost V 11 bases and J 3 bases; bases outside gene matches: 11. CDR3 size: 14 residues. The CDR3 sequence is CADFRGRREETQYF. The CDR3 bases are TGTGCCGACTTCAGGGGGCGGAGGGAAGAGACCCAGTACTTC.

The V and J genes are TRBV4-1 and TRBJ2-2; D is unclear. Between the trimmed V and J ends, which lost 6 bases and 2 bases, there was a span of 10 bases. There are 14 residues in the CDR3. Germline CDR1 reads MGHRA; CDR2 reads YSYEKL. The CDR3: CASRLEANTGELFF. The CDR3 DNA reads as TGCGCCAGCAGGTTAGAGGCAAACACCGGGGAGCTGTTTTTT.

This rearrangement joins TRBV6-5 to TRBJ2-7; D unresolved. Trimming took off 0 bases at V and 3 bases at J, with 18 bases between the two ends. Germline V lookup: CDR1 MNHEY, CDR2 SVGAGI. CDR3 size: 17 residues. CDR3 amino acids: CASSYSSREIGIYEQYF. CDR3 nucleotide sequence: TGTGCCAGCAGTTACTCTTCGAGAGAAATTGGGATCTACGAGCAGTACTTC.

The chain has TRBV7-3 and TRBJ2-2; tentatively, D is TRBD1 (5 bases). Germline-derived CDR1 and CDR2 are SGHTA and FQGTGA. CDR3 length: 15 amino acids. V shed 5 bases and J shed 4 bases, with 14 bases lying between them. CDR3 sequence reads: CASSLGAHGTGELFF. For the CDR3, the DNA is TGTGCCAGCAGCCTAGGGGCACACGGCACCGGGGAGCTGTTTTTT.

The table lists this clonotype with many counts. This rearrangement joins TRBV5-1 to TRBJ1-2; D uncertain. Germline CDR1 reads SGHRS; CDR2 reads YFSETQ. V lost 0 bases and J lost 3, with 9 bases in between. The CDR3 length is 14 residues. The CDR3 region has the DNA TGCGCCAGCAGCTTGGACGCGGAGTACTATGGCTACACCTTC. Translating gives CASSLDAEYYGYTF.

This clonotype was counted only a few times. The DNA for the CDR3 is TGTGCCAGCCTCGACAGGGTACCGAATGAAAAACTGTTTTTT. It codes for CASLDRVPNEKLFF. J is TRBJ1-4 and V is TRBV19, with 7 positions matching TRBD1. Germline loops: CDR1 LNHDA, CDR2 SQIVND (reference sequence). The CDR3 runs to 14 residues. The junction had 9 bases not matched to a gene; V was cut back by 9 bases and J by 5 bases.

Ten or more counts support this clonotype. This rearrangement joins TRBV28 to TRBJ2-7; either TRBD1 or TRBD2 may supply D (6 bases each). The CDR3 has 16 amino acids. The germline gives CDR1 MDHEN, CDR2 SYDVKM. V was trimmed by 5 bases and J by 6 bases, leaving 23 bases between them. The CDR3 sequence: CASSTPRVAGGGEQYF. DNA of the CDR3: TGTGCCAGCAGTACCCCAAGGGTTGCTGGAGGGGGCGAGCAGTACTTC.

To note about this clonotype: This may come from a read error, since a much larger clone is one base off. The CDR3, as DNA: TGTGCCAGTTCCTCTCCAGACGCCTACGAGCAGTACTTC. This gives the protein CASSSPDAYEQYF. V usage is TRBV27 and J usage is TRBJ2-7; D uncertain. This CDR3 is 13 amino acids long. V lost 9 bases and J 2 bases, leaving 14 bases between the germline ends. Per the germline V gene, CDR1 is MNHEY and CDR2 is SMNVEV (reference sequence).